Listed below are T cell receptor beta chains from one sample, sequenced in a study of T-cell memory formation after mild COVID-19. TCRdb called the 5' RACE reads again in MiXCR, with one record for every CDR3 protein. The repertoire has 250,000 to 300,000 distinct CDR3 sequences, about a sixth of them found once; the top ten carry 23%. What was sequenced was PBMCs or a T cell subset sorted from them (not recorded which). These receptors all stem from a man between 18 and 35 years old who had mild COVID-19 (a few samples of this study predate the infection). Cell type and time point are not known. Both conserved end residues are part of each CDR3. Fields, in order: CDR3 length, V gene, D gene, clone size, J gene, CDR3 DNA, CDR3 protein. D genes are given only for firm matches. The size of a clone is reported for some rows only, either as once, few or many, or as a class for expanded clones.

13,TRBV6-2/TRBV6-3,-,-,TRBJ2-1,TGTGCCAGCAGCCTACGTGATAGAAATGAGCAGTTCTTC,CASSLRDRNEQFF
13,TRBV4-2,-,few,TRBJ1-1,TGTGCCAGCAGAGCAACAGTGAACACTGAAGCTTTCTTT,CASRATVNTEAFF
16,TRBV3-1,TRBD1,-,TRBJ2-5,TGTGCCAGCAGCCAAAGGTCAGGGGGCGACCAAGAGACCCAGTACTTC,CASSQRSGGDQETQYF
13,TRBV14,-,-,TRBJ1-2,TGTGCCAGCAGCCAACCCCGCTCGTATGGCTACACCTTC,CASSQPRSYGYTF
14,TRBV5-6,-,many,TRBJ2-1,TGTGCCAGCAGCTTGGAGGGGCCCTACAATGAGCAGTTCTTC,CASSLEGPYNEQFF
16,TRBV15,-,-,TRBJ2-3,TGTGCCACCAGCAGAGATCCCGCGGGGGCCCAGGATACGCAGTATTTT,CATSRDPAGAQDTQYF
14,TRBV6-5,TRBD1,-,TRBJ1-4,TGTGCCAGCAATACCGGACAGGAGGGGGAAAAACTGTTTTTT,CASNTGQEGEKLFF
15,TRBV15,TRBD1,-,TRBJ1-6,TGTGCCACCAGCACTGGAGACAGGGGAAATTCACCCCTCCACTTT,CATSTGDRGNSPLHF
14,TRBV4-3,-,few,TRBJ2-1,TGCGCCAGCAGCCAAGATCCTACTTTCGATGAGCAGTTCTTC,CASSQDPTFDEQFF
12,TRBV6-6,-,-,TRBJ1-2,TGTGCCAGCAGTGCGGCAGGCGGAGGCTACACCTTC,CASSAAGGGYTF
13,TRBV11-2,-,-,TRBJ2-5,TGTGCCAGGAACTTGGGGGCTGGGGAGACCCAGTACTTC,CARNLGAGETQYF
15,TRBV28,TRBD1,few,TRBJ1-5,TGTGCCAGCAGTGAGGACAGGGGCATCAATCAGCCCCAGCATTTT,CASSEDRGINQPQHF
14,TRBV4-2,-,-,TRBJ1-5,TGTGCCAGCAGCCAAGGGGGCGCGGGGCAGCCCCAGCATTTT,CASSQGGAGQPQHF
15,TRBV6-2/TRBV6-3,TRBD2,-,TRBJ2-1,TGTGCCAGCAGTTACGTACTAGCGTATTACAATGAGCAGTTCTTC,CASSYVLAYYNEQFF
13,TRBV24-1,-,few,TRBJ2-5,TGTGCCACCAGTGATGTAGGTGAGGAGACCCAGTACTTC,CATSDVGEETQYF
17,TRBV12-3/TRBV12-4,-,many,TRBJ2-1,TGTGCCAGCAGTTTGAGTTCGGGGGGCAAAACCTACAATGAGCAGTTCTTC,CASSLSSGGKTYNEQFF
14,TRBV6-6,-,-,TRBJ1-2,TGTGCCAGCAGCGAGGGACCGGCCAACTATGGCTACACCTTC,CASSEGPANYGYTF
14,TRBV7-9,-,-,TRBJ1-2,TGTGCCAGCAGCTCCGTAAGCAGACCTTATGGCTACACCTTC,CASSSVSRPYGYTF
17,TRBV4-1,TRBD2,few,TRBJ2-7,TGCGCCAGCAGCCAAGAGGGGGGGACCTTTAATGGTCATCCTAAGTACTTC,CASSQEGGTFNGHPKYF
16,TRBV4-1,-,-,TRBJ2-1,TGCGCCAGCAGCCCCGGAGGTGGAGGGTCATACAATGAGCAGTTCTTC,CASSPGGGGSYNEQFF
14,TRBV6-5,-,-,TRBJ2-1,TGTGCCAGCAGGGGGGCGGCCTCCTACAATGAGCAGTTCTTC,CASRGAASYNEQFF
15,TRBV6-5,TRBD1,-,TRBJ1-1,TGTGCCAGCTCTTCGACAGGGGGAAAGTACACTGAAGCTTTCTTT,CASSSTGGKYTEAFF
15,TRBV6-2/TRBV6-3,-,many,TRBJ2-3,TGTGCCAGCGGCTACGGCCAAACAAGCACAGATACGCAGTATTTT,CASGYGQTSTDTQYF
15,TRBV13,-,few,TRBJ2-5,TGTGCCAGCAGCTTAGTCTACGGGAATAGGGAGACCCAGTACTTC,CASSLVYGNRETQYF
14,TRBV6-5,-,once,TRBJ1-6,TGTGCCAGCAGTGCCCGGGGCAGGGATTCACCCCTCCACTTT,CASSARGRDSPLHF
16,TRBV7-8,-,many,TRBJ2-1,TGTGCCAGCAGCCCGGGGTTTGGGGACAAGAACAATGAGCAGTTCTTC,CASSPGFGDKNNEQFF
14,TRBV5-1,-,-,TRBJ1-1,TGCGCCAGCAGCGAATGGGGGACGGACACTGAAGCTTTCTTT,CASSEWGTDTEAFF
17,TRBV18,-,-,TRBJ2-6,TGTGCCAGCTCACCACGGGGGCGAGTCGCTGGGGCCAACGTCCTGACTTTC,CASSPRGRVAGANVLTF
17,TRBV7-3,-,many,TRBJ1-3,TGTGCCAGCAGCTTAATTTGTACGATCCAGCTTGGAAACACCATATATTTT,CASSLICTIQLGNTIYF